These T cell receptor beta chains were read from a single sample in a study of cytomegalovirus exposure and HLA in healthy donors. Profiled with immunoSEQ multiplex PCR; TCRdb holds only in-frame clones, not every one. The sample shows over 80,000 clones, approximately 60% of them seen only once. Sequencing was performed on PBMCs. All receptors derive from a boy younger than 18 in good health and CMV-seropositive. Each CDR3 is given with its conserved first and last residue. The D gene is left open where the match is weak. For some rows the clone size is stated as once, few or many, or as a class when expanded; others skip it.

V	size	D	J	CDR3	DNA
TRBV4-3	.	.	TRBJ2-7	CASSQDRWGRSPRGYEQYF	TGCGCCAGCAGCCAAGATAGGTGGGGACGGTCACCGCGGGGCTACGAGCAGTACTTC
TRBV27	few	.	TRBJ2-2	CASSPRGGFGNTGELFF	TGTGCCAGCAGTCCCCGAGGGGGTTTCGGGAACACCGGGGAGCTGTTTTTT
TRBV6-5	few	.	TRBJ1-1	CASSYSPRGLNTEAFF	TGTGCCAGCAGTTACTCCCCCAGGGGATTGAACACTGAAGCTTTCTTT
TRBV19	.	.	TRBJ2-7	CASSAGHFRSGEQYF	TGTGCCAGTTCAGCCGGACACTTCAGGTCGGGCGAGCAGTACTTC
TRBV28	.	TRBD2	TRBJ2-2	CASSLGGDTGELFF	TGTGCCAGCAGTTTAGGGGGGGACACCGGGGAGCTGTTTTTT
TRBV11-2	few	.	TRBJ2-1	CASSLETGDYNEQFF	TGTGCCAGCAGCTTAGAGACAGGAGACTACAATGAGCAGTTCTTC
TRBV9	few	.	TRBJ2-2	CASSAVSGAGELFF	TGTGCCAGCAGCGCAGTATCAGGGGCCGGGGAGCTGTTTTTT
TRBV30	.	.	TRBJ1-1	CAWSVFPRNTEAFF	TGTGCCTGGAGTGTCTTTCCGAGGAACACTGAAGCTTTCTTT
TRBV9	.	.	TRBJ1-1	CASSQGMNTEAFF	TGTGCCAGCAGCCAGGGGATGAACACTGAAGCTTTCTTT
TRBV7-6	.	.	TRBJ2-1	CASSSRPGHVSYNEQFF	TGTGCCAGCAGCTCCCGGCCGGGACATGTGTCCTACAATGAGCAGTTCTTC
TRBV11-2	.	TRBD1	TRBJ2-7	CASSPDRGPYEQYF	TGTGCCAGCAGCCCCGACAGGGGGCCCTACGAGCAGTACTTC
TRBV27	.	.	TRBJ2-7	CASSLGTRNEQYF	TGTGCCAGCAGCCTGGGTACGCGGAACGAGCAGTACTTC
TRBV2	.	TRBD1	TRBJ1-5	CASSRDRNQPQHF	TGTGCCAGCAGTCGGGACAGAAATCAGCCCCAGCATTTT
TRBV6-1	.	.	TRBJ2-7	CASTGGNYEQYF	TGTGCCAGCACGGGTGGCAACTACGAGCAGTACTTC
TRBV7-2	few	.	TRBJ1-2	CASSLARAGYTF	TGTGCCAGCAGCTTAGCCAGGGCTGGCTACACCTTC
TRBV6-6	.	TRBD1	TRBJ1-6	CASSFDRVSPLHF	TGTGCCAGCAGCTTTGACAGGGTTTCACCCCTCCACTTT
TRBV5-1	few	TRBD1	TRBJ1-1	CASSLQTGGTPEAFF	TGCGCCAGCAGCTTGCAGACAGGGGGCACCCCGGAAGCTTTCTTT
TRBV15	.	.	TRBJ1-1	CATSGWGGGDTEAFF	TGTGCCACCAGCGGATGGGGGGGTGGGGACACTGAAGCTTTCTTT
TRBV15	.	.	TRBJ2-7	CATSRRVGSGVEQYF	TGTGCCACCAGCAGACGAGTAGGTTCAGGGGTCGAGCAGTACTTC
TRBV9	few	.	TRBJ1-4	CASSVGVTNEKLFF	TGTGCCAGCAGCGTCGGGGTTACTAATGAAAAACTGTTTTTT
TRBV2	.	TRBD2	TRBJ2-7	CASSEARGGWQYF	TGTGCCAGCAGTGAAGCGCGGGGGGGCTGGCAGTACTTC
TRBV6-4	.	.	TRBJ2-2	CASSDSTVGFTSPGELFF	TGTGCCAGCAGTGACTCGACTGTGGGGTTTACTAGCCCCGGGGAGCTGTTTTTT
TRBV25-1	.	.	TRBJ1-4	CASSDEVNLEKLFF	TGTGCCAGCAGTGACGAGGTGAATTTAGAAAAACTGTTTTTT
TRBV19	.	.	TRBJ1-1	CASSPQSGENTEAFF	TGTGCCAGTAGTCCCCAGTCGGGGGAGAACACTGAAGCTTTCTTT